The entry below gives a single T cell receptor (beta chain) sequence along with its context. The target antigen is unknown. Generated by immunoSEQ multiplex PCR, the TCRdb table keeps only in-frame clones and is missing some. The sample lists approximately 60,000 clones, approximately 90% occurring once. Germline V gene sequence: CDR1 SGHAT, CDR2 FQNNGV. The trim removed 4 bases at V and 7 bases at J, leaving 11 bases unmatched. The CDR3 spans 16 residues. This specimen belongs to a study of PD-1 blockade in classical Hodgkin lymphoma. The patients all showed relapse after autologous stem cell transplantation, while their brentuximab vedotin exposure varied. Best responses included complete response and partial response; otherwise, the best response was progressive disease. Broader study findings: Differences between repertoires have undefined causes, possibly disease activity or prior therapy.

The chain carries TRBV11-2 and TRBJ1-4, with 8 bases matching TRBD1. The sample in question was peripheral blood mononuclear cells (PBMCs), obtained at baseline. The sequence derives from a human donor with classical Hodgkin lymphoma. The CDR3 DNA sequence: TGTGCCAGCAGCTCCCTCCGCTGGCAGGGGGCTGAAAAACTGTTTTTT. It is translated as CASSSLRWQGAEKLFF.